The 17 T cell receptor beta chains in this list originate from one sample, sequenced in a study of cytomegalovirus exposure and HLA in healthy donors. PCR was performed using 60 Vbeta and 13 Jbeta primers. The method was immunoSEQ multiplex PCR; TCRdb's version includes in-frame clones alone and lacks a portion of them. The sample consists of about 150,000 clones, around 86% of them appearing once. Sequenced: PBMCs. The receptor source for this set is a male donor in good health and CMV-seronegative.

The gene calls are TRBV4-1 and TRBJ2-1; weak D call: TRBD1 (6 bases). CDR3 length equals 17 residues. CDR1 and CDR2 from the germline V gene are MGHRA and YSYEKL. The V gene lost 5 bases and the J gene lost 2 bases, with 19 bases spanning the gap. This CDR3 reads CASSKVHGQPPYNEQFF. The CDR3 nucleotides read TGCGCCAGCAGCAAGGTCCACGGACAGCCGCCCTACAATGAGCAGTTCTTC.

This rearrangement joins TRBV7-2 to TRBJ1-2; the match to TRBD1 covers 8 bases. CDR1 and CDR2 (germline): SGHTA, FQGNSA. Unmatched junction bases numbered 6, after V lost 4 bases and J lost 8 bases. The CDR3 consists of 13 residues. The CDR3 here is CASSYGQGKGYTF. The CDR3 DNA reads TGTGCCAGCAGCTACGGACAGGGTAAAGGCTACACCTTC.

The chain combines TRBV18 with TRBJ2-1; TRBD2 might be the D (5 bases). Germline V CDR1 and CDR2: KGHSH, LQKENI. V lost 0 bases to trimming and J lost 5 bases, with 8 bases between them. The CDR3 totals 14 residues. The CDR3 DNA reads TGTGCCAGCTCACCACCCCCGGGAAACAATGAGCAGTTCTTC. It codes for CASSPPPGNNEQFF.

This clone has only one observation. This chain joins TRBV7-8 and TRBJ2-1; possible D gene TRBD2, 5 bases. This CDR3 is 17 amino acids long. V lost 5 bases, J lost 3 bases, and 20 bases lay in between. Germline V gives CDR1 SGHVS, CDR2 FQNEAQ. The CDR3 sequence is CASSPYPPRVHYNEQFF. CDR3 coding DNA: TGTGCCAGCAGCCCATACCCCCCGAGGGTGCACTACAATGAGCAGTTCTTC.

The gene calls are TRBV10-1 and TRBJ1-5; no firm D call. CDR3 size: 15 residues. V was pared by 4 bases and J by 7 bases, with 17 bases between. Germline V gene lookup returns CDR1 WNHNN and CDR2 SYGVQD (reference sequence). In DNA, the CDR3 is TGCGCCAGCAGTGTGTTATTAGGAGGGTACCAGCCCCAGCATTTT. Protein: CASSVLLGGYQPQHF.

The chain uses TRBV18 and TRBJ2-7, with 11 bases that match TRBD1. Trimming at V came to 4 bases and at J to 5 bases, leaving 1 base not matched to a gene. Germline values: CDR1 KGHSH, CDR2 LQKENI. The CDR3 spans 13 residues. For the CDR3, the DNA is TGTGCCAGCTCACGGGGACAGGGGGACGAGCAGTACTTC. Protein: CASSRGQGDEQYF.

The table lists this clone with a few counts. V gene TRBV11-2 combines with J gene TRBJ1-1, with D maybe TRBD1 (5 bases). Looked up from germline, CDR1 is SGHAT and CDR2 is FQNNGV. The length of the CDR3 is 14 residues. Trimming cost V 5 bases and J 6 bases, with 16 bases left between them. CDR3 in amino acids: CASSRGEEWPEAFF. The CDR3 bases are TGTGCCAGCAGCAGAGGGGAGGAGTGGCCTGAAGCTTTCTTT. The whole variable domain, filled in from reference TRBV11-2 and TRBJ1-1, reads EAGVAQSPRYKIIEKRQSVAFWCNPISGHATLYWYQQILGQGPKLLIQFQNNGVVDDSQLPKDRFSAERLKGVDSTLKIQPAKLEDSAVYLCASSRGEEWPEAFFGQGTRLTVV.

The count of this clone is one. The rearrangement joins TRBV11-3 to TRBJ1-6, with 9 positions matching TRBD1. The CDR3 covers 13 residues. V shed 5 bases, J shed 8 bases, and the junction held 1 base outside the gene matches. The germline CDR1 and CDR2 sequences are SGHNT and YENEEA. CDR3 residues: CASSRDRDSPLHF. The CDR3 coding sequence is TGTGCCAGCAGCAGGGACAGGGATTCACCCCTCCACTTT.

The chain joins TRBV5-4 to TRBJ2-5, with 9 bases identical to TRBD1. The length of the CDR3 is 18 residues. Germline V gene sequence: CDR1 SGHNT, CDR2 YYREEE (reference sequence). V lost 3 bases and J lost 11; bases outside the gene matches: 23. The CDR3 region has the DNA TGTGCCAGCAGCTGGGGGCCAAATTCTGGGACAGGGTTGGATGAGCAGTACTTC. This encodes CASSWGPNSGTGLDEQYF.

The CDR3, as DNA: TGTGCCAGCAGCCCACGAGACGGGAACTATGGCTACACCTTC. This codes for CASSPRDGNYGYTF. The chain joins TRBV7-2 to TRBJ1-2, with D hard to call. Germline CDR1 reads SGHTA; CDR2 reads FQGNSA. CDR3 size: 14 residues. Trimming pared 5 bases from V and 2 bases from J, leaving 12 bases between.

This clone has just a few counts. In DNA, the CDR3 is TGTGCCTGGAGTGTACCGACAGTGAGGAACACTGAAGCTTTCTTT. As protein: CAWSVPTVRNTEAFF. The chain is built from TRBV30 and TRBJ1-1; TRBD1 is a possible D gene (5 bases). Trimming shortened V by 0 bases and J by 1 base, and 12 bases separated the two germline ends. Per germline, CDR1 GTSNPN and CDR2 SVGIG (reference sequence). This CDR3 is 15 amino acids long.

This clone has only one observation. The chain is built from TRBV6-5 and TRBJ1-2, with D maybe TRBD1 (5 bases). Deletions cut 0 bases from V and 2 bases from J, with 13 bases between. Germline lookup yields CDR1 MNHEY and CDR2 SVGAGI. The CDR3 spans 16 residues. The CDR3, as DNA: TGTGCCAGCAGTTACTCGATTGGAGGGGCGAACTATGGCTACACCTTC. It encodes CASSYSIGGANYGYTF.

The rearrangement uses TRBV2 and TRBJ2-7; D may be TRBD1 (5 bases). V was cut by 1 base and J by 3 bases, with 13 bases left in between. Germline V gene data show CDR1 as SNHLY and CDR2 as FYNNEI. This CDR3 has 15 amino acids. The CDR3 spells CASSEEGSPRYEQYF. The CDR3 bases are TGTGCCAGCAGTGAAGAGGGGTCCCCTCGCTACGAGCAGTACTTC.

The rearrangement links TRBV7-2 to TRBJ2-1; TRBD2 agrees at 8 bases. This CDR3 is built from 15 residues. Per germline, CDR1 SGHTA and CDR2 FQGNSA. V dropped 0 bases and J dropped 4; count of bases not matched to a gene: 2. CDR3 nucleotides: TGTGCCAGCAGCTTAGCGAGCGGGGGATACAATGAGCAGTTCTTC. This codes for CASSLASGGYNEQFF.

The V call is TRBV27, the J call TRBJ1-5, with D possibly TRBD1 on 5 matching bases. From germline, CDR1 is MNHEY and CDR2 SMNVEV (reference sequence). Trimming removed 5 bases from V and 6 bases from J, with 14 bases in between. This CDR3 contains 14 residues. The CDR3 region is CASSPGTFVQPQHF. CDR3 nucleotide sequence: TGTGCCAGCAGTCCCGGGACTTTCGTTCAGCCCCAGCATTTT.

The V call is TRBV6-5, the J call TRBJ1-1, with TRBD1 matching 8 bases. The CDR3 covers 14 residues. Germline values: CDR1 MNHEY, CDR2 SVGAGI. V shed 6 bases and J 3 bases; nucleotides not matched to a gene: 6. Here the CDR3 DNA reads TGTGCCAGCAGCCAGGGGGCCGGGGACACTGAAGCTTTCTTT. Its protein is CASSQGAGDTEAFF.

This chain links TRBV18 with TRBJ2-7, with 7 bases lining up with TRBD1. Unmatched junction bases numbered 1, after V lost 1 base and J lost 4 bases. CDR3 size: 13 residues. From germline, CDR1 is KGHSH and CDR2 LQKENI. CDR3 nucleotide sequence: TGTGCCAGCTCACCACTGGACAGGTACGAGCAGTACTTC. Encoded protein: CASSPLDRYEQYF. The variable domain in full, completed from reference TRBV18 and TRBJ2-7, reads NAGVMQNPRHLVRRRGQEARLRCSPMKGHSHVYWYRQLPEEGLKFMVYLQKENIIDESGMPKERFSAEFPKEGPSILRIQQVVRGDSAAYFCASSPLDRYEQYFGPGTRLTVT.